Following are 22 T cell receptor beta chains from one sample sequenced in a study of cytomegalovirus exposure and HLA in healthy donors. Both 60 Vbeta primers and 13 Jbeta primers went into the PCR. Assay: immunoSEQ multiplex PCR; the TCRdb copy retains only in-frame clones and omits some. The sample lists hundreds of thousands of clones, approximately 79% seen once, with over 1.5% in the top ten. The material sequenced was PBMCs. The receptors stem from a male donor in good health and CMV-seronegative.

The rearrangement links TRBV6-5 to TRBJ1-1; the match to TRBD1 covers 7 bases. The germline V gene encodes CDR1 MNHEY and CDR2 SVGAGI. Unmatched junction bases numbered 7, after V lost 7 bases and J lost 2 bases. The CDR3 is 14 residues long. The chain's CDR3 is CASKIDRDNTEAFF. CDR3 bases: TGTGCCAGCAAGATCGACAGGGACAACACTGAAGCTTTCTTT.

This chain joins TRBV5-1 and TRBJ1-4; D uncertain. The germline V and J ends were trimmed by 1 base and 5 bases, with 15 bases remaining between them. The CDR3 contains 16 residues. CDR1 SGHRS and CDR2 YFSETQ come from the germline V gene. The CDR3 DNA follows: TGCGCCAGCAGCTTGAGCGATCCACAACCAAATGAAAAACTGTTTTTT. It translates to CASSLSDPQPNEKLFF.

The V gene is TRBV4-3, the J gene TRBJ2-1; maybe TRBD1 (6 bases). Trimming cost V 1 base and J 0 bases, with 19 bases left between them. Germline CDR1 is LGHNA and CDR2 is YSLEER. The CDR3 loop spans 19 amino acids. The CDR3 DNA sequence: TGCGCCAGCAGCCAAGTATACAGCCAACAGGGTTCCTCCTACAATGAGCAGTTCTTC. Protein product: CASSQVYSQQGSSYNEQFF.

The J gene is TRBJ1-2, the V gene TRBV29-1; weak D call: TRBD1 (5 bases). Trimming took 8 bases from V and 7 from J, leaving 14 bases between them. This CDR3 is built from 11 residues. Germline-derived CDR1 and CDR2 are SQVTM and ANQGSEA. DNA of the CDR3: TGCAGCCTGGCAGGGATTGGTGGCTACACCTTC. Translating it yields CSLAGIGGYTF.

The rearrangement uses TRBV7-3 and TRBJ2-7, with 8 positions matching TRBD1. This CDR3 region has 17 residues. CDR1 and CDR2 (germline): SGHTA, FQGTGA. V was clipped by 6 bases and J by 6 bases; unmatched bases: 19. CDR3 in amino acids: CASSLGQGRTSPCEQYF. CDR3 coding DNA: TGTGCCAGCAGTCTTGGACAGGGAAGAACTTCCCCCTGCGAGCAGTACTTC.

On this clone: At one of its ends the junction is not consistent with the germline gene, which may arise from a read error. The chain joins TRBV7-9 to TRBJ1-4, with D maybe TRBD1 (6 bases). The CDR3 runs 17 residues. Looked up from germline, CDR1 is SEHNR and CDR2 is FQNEAQ (reference sequence). The CDR3 sequence: CSSSKRTGGPANEKLFF. DNA of the CDR3: TGTTCCAGCAGCAAACGAACGGGGGGCCCGGCTAATGAAAAACTGTTTTTT.

The rearrangement links TRBV7-6 to TRBJ2-2; D perhaps matches TRBD2 (6 bases). There are 14 residues in the CDR3. CDR1 and CDR2 (germline): SGHVS, FNYEAQ. V was pared by 5 bases and J by 1 base, with 8 bases between. CDR3 coding DNA: TGTGCCAGCAGCCAGGGAGGGAACACCGGGGAGCTGTTTTTT. Amino acids: CASSQGGNTGELFF.

V usage is TRBV7-6 and J usage is TRBJ2-3; 7 positions match TRBD2. J lost 6 bases, V lost 6 bases, and 12 bases had no gene match. Germline CDR1 is SGHVS and CDR2 is FNYEAQ. This CDR3 is built from 15 residues. CDR3 DNA: TGTGCCAGCAGGGGAGGGAGCAGGGCCACGGATACGCAGTATTTT. Its protein product is CASRGGSRATDTQYF.

The chain recombines TRBV9 with TRBJ2-7, with D maybe TRBD2 (6 bases). CDR1 and CDR2 (germline): SGDLS, YYNGEE. Trimming took 0 bases from V and 4 from J, leaving 11 bases between them. This CDR3 contains 14 residues. CDR3 coding DNA: TGTGCCAGCAGCGTAGCGGGAGCTGAATACGAGCAGTACTTC. It codes for CASSVAGAEYEQYF.

The rearrangement joins TRBV7-6 to TRBJ2-3; D might be TRBD1 (6 bases). The CDR3 loop spans 16 amino acids. The V and J ends lost 2 bases and 0 bases respectively, with 12 bases between them. The V gene's germline CDR1 is SGHVS and CDR2 FNYEAQ. This chain's CDR3 is CASSLSGQSSTDTQYF. The CDR3 nucleotides are TGTGCCAGCAGCTTATCAGGACAGAGTAGCACAGATACGCAGTATTTT.

This clone was found a few times. The V call is TRBV30, the J call TRBJ1-1, with D possibly being TRBD1 (6 bases). Trimming removed 3 bases from V and 5 bases from J, with 16 bases in between. The CDR3 sequence is 14 residues long. Per the germline V gene, CDR1 is GTSNPN and CDR2 is SVGIG (reference sequence). Here the CDR3 reads CAWSARGGQTEAFF. CDR3 nucleotide sequence: TGTGCCTGGAGCGCTAGAGGGGGTCAAACTGAAGCTTTCTTT.

The V and J genes are TRBV5-1 and TRBJ2-3, with 12 bases fitting TRBD2. This CDR3 comprises 17 residues. Germline trimming cut 4 bases from V and 0 bases from J; bases unmatched to any gene: 6. Germline V lookup: CDR1 SGHRS, CDR2 YFSETQ. The CDR3 sequence: CASSPRTSGASTDTQYF. CDR3 nucleotides: TGCGCCAGCAGCCCCAGGACTAGCGGGGCTAGCACAGATACGCAGTATTTT.

V usage is TRBV7-8 and J usage is TRBJ2-7; D perhaps matches TRBD2 (6 bases). The germline gives CDR1 SGHVS, CDR2 FQNEAQ. The CDR3 runs 17 residues. V was shortened by 3 bases and J by 1 base, with 19 bases between the two germline ends. This CDR3 reads CASSFPGIGRESYEQYF. The DNA for the CDR3 is TGTGCCAGCAGCTTTCCTGGGATTGGGCGGGAATCCTACGAGCAGTACTTC.

This clone appeared a few times. The same CDR3 arises from other DNA sequences in this sample as well. V and J are TRBV5-4 and TRBJ1-1; 8 positions agree with TRBD1. CDR3 size: 13 residues. The ends lost 4 bases at V and 10 bases at J; junction bases unmatched: 9. Germline V gives CDR1 SGHNT, CDR2 YYREEE (reference sequence). In DNA form, the CDR3 reads TGTGCCAGCAGCCGAACTGACAGGGGAACAGCTTTCTTT. Residues: CASSRTDRGTAFF.

V usage is TRBV5-1 and J usage is TRBJ2-5; 7 bases align to TRBD2. Germline loops: CDR1 SGHRS, CDR2 YFSETQ. V was pared by 3 bases and J by 5 bases, with 13 bases of the junction left unmatched. The CDR3 totals 16 residues. The CDR3 coding sequence is TGCGCCAGCAGCTGGACTCTAGCGGCCTTCGGGGAGACCCAGTACTTC. Translation gives CASSWTLAAFGETQYF.

V gene TRBV2 combines with J gene TRBJ1-5; D is possibly TRBD1 (5 bases). Trimming cost V 5 bases and J 7 bases, with 24 bases left between them. The CDR3 length is 17 residues. The germline V gene encodes CDR1 SNHLY and CDR2 FYNNEI. The CDR3: CASSRGRDRRGSQPQHF. The DNA of the CDR3 is TGTGCCAGCAGTCGTGGACGGGACCGACGGGGGAGCCAGCCCCAGCATTTT.

The chain combines TRBV19 with TRBJ1-4; D not certain. There are 14 residues in the CDR3. V was shortened by 7 bases and J by 0 bases, with 9 bases between the two germline ends. CDR1 and CDR2 (germline): LNHDA, SQIVND (reference sequence). The CDR3 here is CASTRGATNEKLFF. Here the CDR3 DNA reads TGTGCCAGTACCCGCGGTGCAACTAATGAAAAACTGTTTTTT.

This clone was detected a few times. V and J are TRBV4-3 and TRBJ1-2; D might be TRBD1 (6 bases). CDR1 is LGHNA and CDR2 is YSLEER in the germline V gene. The CDR3 totals 14 residues. V was pared by 0 bases and J by 6 bases, with 11 bases between. The CDR3 sequence: CASSQDQGLHGYTF. CDR3 in DNA: TGCGCCAGCAGCCAAGATCAGGGGCTCCATGGCTACACCTTC.

The chain recombines TRBV5-1 with TRBJ2-1, with 8 bases matching TRBD2. The V and J ends lost 2 bases and 0 bases, in that order; junction bases with no gene match: 10. Germline V gene sequence: CDR1 SGHRS, CDR2 YFSETQ. The CDR3 has 18 amino acids. The CDR3 DNA reads as TGCGCCAGCAGCTTTCGCTCAGCGGGGGCGAGCTCCTACAATGAGCAGTTCTTC. It specifies CASSFRSAGASSYNEQFF.

Comment on this clone: An end of the junction differs from the germline gene, which may be a read error. Other DNA sequences in the same sample also yield this CDR3. The chain has TRBV12-5 and TRBJ2-7, with D hard to call. The CDR3 covers 12 residues. Germline V gene sequence: CDR1 LGHNT, CDR2 FRNRAP. The CDR3 bases are TGTGCTAGTGGTATGAGTTCCTATGAGCAGTACTTC. Translation: CASGMSSYEQYF. Together with reference TRBV12-5 and TRBJ2-7, the CDR3 gives the full variable domain: DARVTQTPRHKVTEMGQEVTMRCQPILGHNTVFWYRQTMMQGLELLAYFRNRAPLDDSGMPKDRFSAEMPDATLATLKIQPSEPRDSAVYFCASGMSSYEQYFGPGTRLTVT.

The rearrangement joins TRBV4-1 to TRBJ2-1; TRBD2 matches 11 bases. There are 18 residues in the CDR3. Trimming removed 0 bases from V and 7 bases from J; junction bases left unmatched: 11. In germline, CDR1 is MGHRA, CDR2 YSYEKL. This chain's CDR3 is CASSQDPGTGLAANEQFF. As DNA, the CDR3 is TGCGCCAGCAGCCAAGACCCGGGAACGGGACTAGCGGCTAATGAGCAGTTCTTC.

This rearrangement joins TRBV9 to TRBJ2-7; D may be TRBD1 (6 bases). There are 14 residues in the CDR3. V shed 4 bases and J shed 5 bases, with 16 bases lying between them. From germline, CDR1 is SGDLS and CDR2 YYNGEE. The CDR3 sequence is CASSPRTVSDEQYF. The CDR3 region has the DNA TGTGCCAGCAGCCCCCGGACAGTTAGCGACGAGCAGTACTTC.